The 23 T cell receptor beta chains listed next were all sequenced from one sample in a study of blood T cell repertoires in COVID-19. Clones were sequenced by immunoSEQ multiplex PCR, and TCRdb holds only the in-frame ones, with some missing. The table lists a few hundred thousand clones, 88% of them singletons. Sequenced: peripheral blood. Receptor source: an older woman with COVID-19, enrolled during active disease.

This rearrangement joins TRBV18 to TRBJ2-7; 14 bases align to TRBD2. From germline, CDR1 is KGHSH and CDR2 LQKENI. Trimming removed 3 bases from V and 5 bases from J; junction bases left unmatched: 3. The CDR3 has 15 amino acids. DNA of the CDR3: TGTGCCAGCTCACCGACGGGACTAGCGGGAGACGAGCAGTACTTC. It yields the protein CASSPTGLAGDEQYF.

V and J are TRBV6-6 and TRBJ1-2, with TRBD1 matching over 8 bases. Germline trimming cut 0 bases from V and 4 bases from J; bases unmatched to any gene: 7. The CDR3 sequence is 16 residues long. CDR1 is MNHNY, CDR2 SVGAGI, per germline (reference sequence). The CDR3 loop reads CASSYSRDRLTYGYTF. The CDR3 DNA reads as TGTGCCAGCAGTTACTCAAGGGACAGGCTAACCTATGGCTACACCTTC.

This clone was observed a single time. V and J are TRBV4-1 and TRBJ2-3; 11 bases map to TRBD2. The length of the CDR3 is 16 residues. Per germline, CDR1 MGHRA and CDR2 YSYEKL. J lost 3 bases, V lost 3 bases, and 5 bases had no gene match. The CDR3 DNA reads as TGCGCCAGCAGCCATCAACTAGCGGGAGTGACAGATACGCAGTATTTT. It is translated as CASSHQLAGVTDTQYF.

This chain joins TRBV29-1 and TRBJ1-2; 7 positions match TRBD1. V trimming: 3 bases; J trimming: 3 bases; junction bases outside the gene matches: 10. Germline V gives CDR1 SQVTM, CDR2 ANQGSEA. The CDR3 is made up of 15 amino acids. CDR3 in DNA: TGCAGCGTTGAGAAGATAAGGGGGCCCGACTATGGCTACACCTTC. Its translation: CSVEKIRGPDYGYTF.

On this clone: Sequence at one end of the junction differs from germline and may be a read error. CDR3 protein: CAWIRAGGPLEF. CDR3 nucleotides: TGTGCCTGGATAAGGGCGGGAGGGCCGTTAGAGTTC. The V and J genes are TRBV30 and TRBJ2-7; 9 bases line up with TRBD2. CDR1 is GTSNPN, CDR2 SVGIG, per germline (reference sequence). This CDR3 region has 12 residues.

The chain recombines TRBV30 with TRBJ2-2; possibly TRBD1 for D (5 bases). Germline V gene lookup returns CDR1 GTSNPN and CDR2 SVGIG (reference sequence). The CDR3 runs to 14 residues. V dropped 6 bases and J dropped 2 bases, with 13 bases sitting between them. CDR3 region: CACQGWLNTGELFF. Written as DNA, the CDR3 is TGTGCCTGTCAGGGCTGGCTAAACACCGGGGAGCTGTTTTTT. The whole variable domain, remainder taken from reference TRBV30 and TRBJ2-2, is SQTIHQWPATLVQPVGSPLSLECTVEGTSNPNLYWYRQAAGRGLQLLFYSVGIGQISSEVPQNLSASRPQDRQFILSSKKLLLSDSGFYLCACQGWLNTGELFFGEGSRLTVL.

CDR3 residues: CASSRQQGGYEQYF. The CDR3 DNA reads TGTGCCAGCAGTCGACAACAGGGAGGGTACGAGCAGTACTTC. The chain combines TRBV6-5 with TRBJ2-7; D may be TRBD2 (7 bases). Trimming shortened V by 5 bases and J by 4 bases, and 15 bases separated the two germline ends. Looked up from germline, CDR1 is MNHEY and CDR2 is SVGAGI. The CDR3 is made up of 14 amino acids.

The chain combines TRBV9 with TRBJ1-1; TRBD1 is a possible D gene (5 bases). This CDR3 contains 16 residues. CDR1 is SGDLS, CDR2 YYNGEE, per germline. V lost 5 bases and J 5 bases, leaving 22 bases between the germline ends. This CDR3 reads CASRDIGVTGGTEAFF. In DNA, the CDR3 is TGTGCCAGCAGGGACATAGGCGTCACGGGAGGGACTGAAGCTTTCTTT. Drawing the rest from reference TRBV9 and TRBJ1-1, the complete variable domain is DSGVTQTPKHLITATGQRVTLRCSPRSGDLSVYWYQQSLDQGLQFLIQYYNGEERAKGNILERFSAQQFPDLHSELNLSSLELGDSALYFCASRDIGVTGGTEAFFGQGTRLTVV.

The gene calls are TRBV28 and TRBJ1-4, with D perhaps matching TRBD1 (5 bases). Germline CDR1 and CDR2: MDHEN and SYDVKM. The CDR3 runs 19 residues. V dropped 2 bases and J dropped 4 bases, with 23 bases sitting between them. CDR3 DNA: TGTGCCAGCAGTTTAGAGTCCCTGGGGGGAGAGGGGCGTAATGAAAAACTGTTTTTT. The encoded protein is CASSLESLGGEGRNEKLFF.

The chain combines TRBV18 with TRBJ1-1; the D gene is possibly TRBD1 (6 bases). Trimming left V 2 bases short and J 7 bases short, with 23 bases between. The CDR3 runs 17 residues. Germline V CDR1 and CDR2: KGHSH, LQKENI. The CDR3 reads CASSPIEGLTGKGEAFF. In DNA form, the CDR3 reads TGTGCCAGCTCACCAATTGAAGGGTTGACAGGAAAGGGTGAAGCTTTCTTT.

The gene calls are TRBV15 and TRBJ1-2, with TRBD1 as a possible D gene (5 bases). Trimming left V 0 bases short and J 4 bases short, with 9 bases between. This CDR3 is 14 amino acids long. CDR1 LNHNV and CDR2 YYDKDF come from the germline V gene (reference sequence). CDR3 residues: CATSRETGGYGYTF. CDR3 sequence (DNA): TGTGCCACCAGCAGAGAGACGGGGGGCTATGGCTACACCTTC.

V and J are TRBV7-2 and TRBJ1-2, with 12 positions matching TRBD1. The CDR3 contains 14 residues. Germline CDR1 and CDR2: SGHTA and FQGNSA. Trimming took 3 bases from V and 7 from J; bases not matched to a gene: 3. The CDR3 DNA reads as TGTGCCAGCAGCTTGGGGGACAGGGGGCTTGGCTACACCTTC. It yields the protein CASSLGDRGLGYTF.

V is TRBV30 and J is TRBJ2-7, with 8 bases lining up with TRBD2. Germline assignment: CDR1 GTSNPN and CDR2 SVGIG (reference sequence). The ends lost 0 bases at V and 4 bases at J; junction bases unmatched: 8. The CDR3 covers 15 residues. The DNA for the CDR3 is TGTGCCTGGAGTGTACATCGACTAGCGAAGTACGAGCAGTACTTC. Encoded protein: CAWSVHRLAKYEQYF.

As DNA, the CDR3 is TGCAGCGTTGAGTCGCGGGAGGGCACAGATACGCAGTATTTT. The encoded protein is CSVESREGTDTQYF. The chain recombines TRBV29-1 with TRBJ2-3; 8 nucleotides align to TRBD2. Germline lookup yields CDR1 SQVTM and CDR2 ANQGSEA. The CDR3 is 14 amino acids. The junction had 3 bases not matched to a gene; V was cut back by 3 bases and J by 1 base.

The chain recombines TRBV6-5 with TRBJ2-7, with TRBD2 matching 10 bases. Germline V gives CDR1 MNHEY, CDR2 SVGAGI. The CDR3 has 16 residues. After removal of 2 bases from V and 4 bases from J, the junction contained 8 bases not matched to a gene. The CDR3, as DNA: TGTGCCAGCAGTTACAGAACTAGCGGGGTCCCGTACGAGCAGTACTTC. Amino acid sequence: CASSYRTSGVPYEQYF.

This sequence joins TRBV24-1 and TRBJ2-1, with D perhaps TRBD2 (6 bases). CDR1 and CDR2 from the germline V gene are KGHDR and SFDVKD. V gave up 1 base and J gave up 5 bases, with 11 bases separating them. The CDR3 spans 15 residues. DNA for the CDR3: TGTGCCACCAGTGATTTTACGGGACTCGACAATGAGCAGTTCTTC. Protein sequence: CATSDFTGLDNEQFF.

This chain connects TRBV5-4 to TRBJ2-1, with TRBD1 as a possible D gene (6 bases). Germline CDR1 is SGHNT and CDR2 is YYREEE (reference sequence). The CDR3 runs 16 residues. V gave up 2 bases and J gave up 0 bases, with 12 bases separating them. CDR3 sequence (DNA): TGTGCCAGCAGCTTTCGACAGGTTCTCTCCTACAATGAGCAGTTCTTC. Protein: CASSFRQVLSYNEQFF. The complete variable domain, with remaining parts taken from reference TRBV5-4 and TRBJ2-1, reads ETGVTQSPTHLIKTRGQQVTLRCSSQSGHNTVSWYQQALGQGPQFIFQYYREEENGRGNFPPRFSGLQFPNYSSELNVNALELDDSALYLCASSFRQVLSYNEQFFGPGTRLTVL.

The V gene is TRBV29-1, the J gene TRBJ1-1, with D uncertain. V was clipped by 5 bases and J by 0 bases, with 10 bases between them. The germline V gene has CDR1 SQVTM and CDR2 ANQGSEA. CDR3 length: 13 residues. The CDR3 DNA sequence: TGCAGCGTTACCGGGTTCATGAACACTGAAGCTTTCTTT. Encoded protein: CSVTGFMNTEAFF.

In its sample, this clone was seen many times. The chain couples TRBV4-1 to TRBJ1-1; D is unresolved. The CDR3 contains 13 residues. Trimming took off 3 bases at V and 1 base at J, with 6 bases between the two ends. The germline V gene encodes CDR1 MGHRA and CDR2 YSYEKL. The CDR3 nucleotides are TGCGCCAGCAGCCACCCCCGGAACACTGAAGCTTTCTTT. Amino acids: CASSHPRNTEAFF.

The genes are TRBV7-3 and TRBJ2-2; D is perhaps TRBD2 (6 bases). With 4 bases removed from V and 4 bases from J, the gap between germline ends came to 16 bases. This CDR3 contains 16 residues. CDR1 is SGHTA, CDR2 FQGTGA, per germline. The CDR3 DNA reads TGTGCCAGCAGCTGGTATCCGGGACTTCCCACCGGGGAGCTGTTTTTT. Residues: CASSWYPGLPTGELFF.

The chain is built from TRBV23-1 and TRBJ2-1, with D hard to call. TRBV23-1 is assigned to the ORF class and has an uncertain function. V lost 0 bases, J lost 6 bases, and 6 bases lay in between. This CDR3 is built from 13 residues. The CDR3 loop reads CASSQSEFNEQFF. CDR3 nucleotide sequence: TGCGCCAGCAGTCAATCCGAGTTCAATGAGCAGTTCTTC.

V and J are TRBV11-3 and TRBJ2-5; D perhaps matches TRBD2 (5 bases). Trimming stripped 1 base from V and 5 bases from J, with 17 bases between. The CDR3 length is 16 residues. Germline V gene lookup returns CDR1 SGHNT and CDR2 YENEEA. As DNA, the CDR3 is TGTGCCAGCAGCTTAGGTTCTCTAGCTGTGGAGGAGACCCAGTACTTC. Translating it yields CASSLGSLAVEETQYF.

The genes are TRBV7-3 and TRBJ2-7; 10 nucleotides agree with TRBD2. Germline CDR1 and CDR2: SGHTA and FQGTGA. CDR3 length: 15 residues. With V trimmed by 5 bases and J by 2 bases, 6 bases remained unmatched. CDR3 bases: TGTGCCAGCAGCCTTCGGACTAGCGGTCCCTACGAGCAGTACTTC. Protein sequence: CASSLRTSGPYEQYF.